Listed below are T cell receptor beta chains from one sample, sequenced in a study of shared clonotypes between healthy human individuals. Sequencing was performed with immunoSEQ multiplex PCR; in TCRdb, only in-frame clones are kept and a portion is missing. Altogether 600,000 to 750,000 clones are present, more than 70% being singletons, with the ten largest covering around 2%. Material: memory CD4+ T cells sorted from blood. These receptors all stem from a woman aged 25 to 39 in good health. CDR3s include the opening cysteine and the closing phenylalanine or tryptophan. Fields, in order: clone size, V gene, J gene, D gene, CDR3 protein, CDR3 DNA. The D gene is left open where the match is weak. A clone size is listed for some rows: how often the clone was seen (once, few, many), or a class if it is expanded.

abundance: .
v_gene: TRBV2
j_gene: TRBJ2-7
d_gene: TRBD2
CDR3aa: CASRRLAGGSITYEQYF
CDR3nt: TGTGCCAGCAGGAGACTAGCGGGAGGGTCCATTACCTACGAGCAGTACTTC

abundance: .
v_gene: TRBV28
j_gene: TRBJ2-7
d_gene: .
CDR3aa: CASSRGGVSSYEQYF
CDR3nt: TGTGCCAGCAGCAGGGGGGGCGTTAGCTCCTACGAGCAGTACTTC

abundance: .
v_gene: TRBV6-5
j_gene: TRBJ1-5
d_gene: .
CDR3aa: CASERRSNQPQHF
CDR3nt: TGTGCCAGCGAGAGGCGGAGCAATCAGCCCCAGCATTTT

abundance: .
v_gene: TRBV5-6
j_gene: TRBJ1-1
d_gene: .
CDR3aa: CASSPRGSNTEAFF
CDR3nt: TGTGCCAGCAGCCCCCGGGGTTCGAACACTGAAGCTTTCTTT

abundance: few
v_gene: TRBV12-2
j_gene: TRBJ2-7
d_gene: .
CDR3aa: CASRLAPRLAGHYEQYF
CDR3nt: TGTGCAAGTCGCTTAGCCCCCAGGCTAGCGGGACACTACGAGCAGTACTTC

abundance: .
v_gene: TRBV15
j_gene: TRBJ1-5
d_gene: .
CDR3aa: CATSRDGQARGDGQPQHF
CDR3nt: TGTGCCACCAGCAGAGATGGCCAGGCGAGAGGGGATGGGCAGCCCCAGCATTTT

abundance: .
v_gene: TRBV9
j_gene: TRBJ2-5
d_gene: TRBD1
CDR3aa: CASSVGDRGYETQYF
CDR3nt: TGTGCCAGCAGCGTAGGGGACAGGGGTTACGAGACCCAGTACTTC

abundance: few
v_gene: TRBV5-6
j_gene: TRBJ1-5
d_gene: .
CDR3aa: CASTRRGGDQPQHF
CDR3nt: TGTGCCAGCACCAGAAGGGGAGGTGATCAGCCCCAGCATTTT

abundance: .
v_gene: TRBV28
j_gene: TRBJ2-1
d_gene: .
CDR3aa: CASSPARQSYNEQFF
CDR3nt: TGTGCCAGCAGCCCCGCCCGACAGAGCTACAATGAGCAGTTCTTC

abundance: .
v_gene: TRBV5-6
j_gene: TRBJ2-2
d_gene: .
CDR3aa: CASSPGPPGELFF
CDR3nt: TGTGCCAGCAGCCCCGGGCCCCCCGGGGAGCTGTTTTTT

abundance: .
v_gene: TRBV7-7
j_gene: TRBJ2-1
d_gene: TRBD2
CDR3aa: CASSPLAGGPSYEQFF
CDR3nt: TGTGCCAGCAGCCCCTTAGCGGGAGGGCCCTCATATGAGCAGTTCTTC

abundance: .
v_gene: TRBV29-1
j_gene: TRBJ1-1
d_gene: .
CDR3aa: CSVARDAGATEAFF
CDR3nt: TGCAGCGTGGCTAGGGACGCTGGGGCCACTGAAGCTTTCTTT

abundance: .
v_gene: TRBV2
j_gene: TRBJ1-2
d_gene: .
CDR3aa: CASSERAANYGYTF
CDR3nt: TGTGCCAGCAGTGAAAGGGCTGCTAACTATGGCTACACCTTC

abundance: .
v_gene: TRBV14
j_gene: TRBJ2-1
d_gene: .
CDR3aa: CASSQTGYYNEQFF
CDR3nt: TGTGCCAGCAGCCAAACGGGATACTACAATGAGCAGTTCTTC

abundance: .
v_gene: TRBV6-5
j_gene: TRBJ2-2
d_gene: .
CDR3aa: CASSSNTYTGELFF
CDR3nt: TGTGCCAGCAGTTCGAACACATACACCGGGGAGCTGTTTTTT

abundance: .
v_gene: TRBV28
j_gene: TRBJ1-1
d_gene: .
CDR3aa: CASSLRGSAFF
CDR3nt: TGTGCCAGCAGTTTACGGGGGAGTGCTTTCTTT

abundance: .
v_gene: TRBV18
j_gene: TRBJ2-7
d_gene: .
CDR3aa: CASSTPSAEGGTQSYEQYF
CDR3nt: TGTGCCAGCTCAACTCCCAGTGCCGAAGGGGGGACCCAGTCCTACGAGCAGTACTTC

abundance: few
v_gene: TRBV4-1
j_gene: TRBJ2-5
d_gene: .
CDR3aa: CASSRSSGLQETQYF
CDR3nt: TGCGCCAGCAGCCGGTCATCGGGGTTACAAGAGACCCAGTACTTC

abundance: .
v_gene: TRBV5-6
j_gene: TRBJ2-7
d_gene: .
CDR3aa: CASSLAYEQYF
CDR3nt: TGTGCCAGCAGCTTGGCCTACGAGCAGTACTTC

abundance: .
v_gene: TRBV27
j_gene: TRBJ1-2
d_gene: TRBD1
CDR3aa: CASSSYDRAGYGYTF
CDR3nt: TGTGCCAGCAGTTCTTACGACAGGGCTGGCTATGGCTACACCTTC

abundance: few
v_gene: TRBV25-1
j_gene: TRBJ2-1
d_gene: .
CDR3aa: CASSDGGSYNEQFF
CDR3nt: TGTGCCAGCAGCGATGGAGGCTCCTACAATGAGCAGTTCTTC

abundance: .
v_gene: TRBV5-4
j_gene: TRBJ2-7
d_gene: .
CDR3aa: CASSSKVVRGNTSYEQYF
CDR3nt: TGTGCCAGCAGCTCCAAAGTGGTCCGGGGCAACACCTCCTACGAGCAGTACTTC

abundance: .
v_gene: TRBV20-1
j_gene: TRBJ2-3
d_gene: .
CDR3aa: CSGCRASSQYF
CDR3nt: TGCAGCGGGTGTCGAGCAAGTTCGCAGTATTTT

abundance: .
v_gene: TRBV27
j_gene: TRBJ2-7
d_gene: TRBD1
CDR3aa: CASSWARGREQYF
CDR3nt: TGTGCCAGCAGTTGGGCCAGGGGGCGCGAGCAGTACTTC

abundance: once
v_gene: TRBV18
j_gene: TRBJ2-7
d_gene: .
CDR3aa: CASSESGGAYEQYF
CDR3nt: TGTGCCAGCTCAGAGTCCGGCGGTGCCTACGAGCAGTACTTC

abundance: .
v_gene: TRBV7-3
j_gene: TRBJ2-3
d_gene: .
CDR3aa: CASSLNGAGKADTQYF
CDR3nt: TGTGCCAGCAGCTTAAATGGGGCGGGAAAGGCAGATACGCAGTATTTT

abundance: .
v_gene: TRBV18
j_gene: TRBJ2-7
d_gene: .
CDR3aa: CASSPVGLATYEQYF
CDR3nt: TGTGCCAGCTCACCTGTCGGTCTAGCCACTTACGAGCAGTACTTC

abundance: .
v_gene: TRBV5-5
j_gene: TRBJ1-2
d_gene: TRBD1
CDR3aa: CASSIGQGSTNYGYTF
CDR3nt: TGTGCCAGCAGCATAGGACAGGGAAGCACCAACTATGGCTACACCTTC

abundance: once
v_gene: TRBV19
j_gene: TRBJ1-2
d_gene: TRBD1
CDR3aa: CASSPNNRGSGYTF
CDR3nt: TGTGCCAGTAGTCCAAATAACAGGGGATCTGGCTACACCTTC

abundance: many
v_gene: TRBV7-8
j_gene: TRBJ2-1
d_gene: TRBD2
CDR3aa: CASSPNGLAGANEQFF
CDR3nt: TGTGCCAGCAGCCCGAACGGACTAGCGGGAGCGAATGAGCAGTTCTTC

abundance: .
v_gene: TRBV11-2
j_gene: TRBJ1-3
d_gene: .
CDR3aa: CASSFRSGGNTIYF
CDR3nt: TGTGCCAGCAGCTTCAGATCAGGTGGAAACACCATATATTTT

abundance: .
v_gene: TRBV28
j_gene: TRBJ1-5
d_gene: .
CDR3aa: CASSSGPPDSNQPQHF
CDR3nt: TGTGCCAGCAGTTCCGGACCCCCGGATAGCAATCAGCCCCAGCATTTT

abundance: .
v_gene: TRBV4-1
j_gene: TRBJ1-2
d_gene: .
CDR3aa: CASSQVGEGGYTF
CDR3nt: TGCGCCAGCAGCCAAGTTGGGGAGGGAGGCTACACCTTC

abundance: few
v_gene: TRBV6-5
j_gene: TRBJ2-3
d_gene: TRBD2
CDR3aa: CASSSSGSGGDTQYF
CDR3nt: TGTGCCAGCAGTTCTAGCGGGAGCGGAGGAGATACGCAGTATTTT

abundance: .
v_gene: TRBV5-1
j_gene: TRBJ1-3
d_gene: .
CDR3aa: CASSLSVLSGNTIYF
CDR3nt: TGCGCCAGCAGCTTGTCGGTCCTATCTGGAAACACCATATATTTT

abundance: .
v_gene: TRBV2
j_gene: TRBJ1-1
d_gene: .
CDR3aa: CASSVKVEAFF
CDR3nt: TGTGCCAGCAGCGTTAAGGTGGAAGCTTTCTTT